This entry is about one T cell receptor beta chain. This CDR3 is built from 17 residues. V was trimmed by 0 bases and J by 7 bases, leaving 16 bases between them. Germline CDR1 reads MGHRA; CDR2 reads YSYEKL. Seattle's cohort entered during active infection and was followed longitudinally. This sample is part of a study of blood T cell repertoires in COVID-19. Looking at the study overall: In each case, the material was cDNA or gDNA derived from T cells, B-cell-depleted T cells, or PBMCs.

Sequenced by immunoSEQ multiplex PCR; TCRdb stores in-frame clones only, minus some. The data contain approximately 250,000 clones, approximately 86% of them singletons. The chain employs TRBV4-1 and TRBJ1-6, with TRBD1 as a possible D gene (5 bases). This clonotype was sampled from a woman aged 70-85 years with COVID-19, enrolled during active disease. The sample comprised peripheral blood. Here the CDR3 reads CASSQDRIGVMNSPLHF. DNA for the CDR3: TGCGCCAGCAGCCAAGATAGGATAGGGGTGATGAATTCACCCCTCCACTTT.